This T cell receptor (beta chain) was recorded in a study of T cell responses to AZD1222 COVID-19 vaccine. Study-level points and caveats: Donors in the cohort were predominantly white British and more often female, and clonal diversity was possibly underestimated. Repertoire sampling happened only post peak T cell response. Reportedly, nearly half the spike-specific TCRs target unmutated variant regions. Only a handful of AZD1222 recipients, roughly 6 in all, had baseline seropositivity.

Repertoires were generated with immunoSEQ multiplex PCR, while TCRdb's copy carries only in-frame clones and drops some. The repertoire consists of just under 55,000 clones, with 70% to 90% occurring once and the leading ten covering about 3.9%. Notes on this clone: Its antigen is currently unknown.

The germline gives CDR1 MNHEY, CDR2 SVGAGI. This CDR3 region has 14 residues. V lost 2 bases to trimming and J lost 8 bases, with 13 bases between them. V is TRBV6-5 and J is TRBJ2-1; D is perhaps TRBD1 or TRBD2 (6 bases each). The sequences come from peripheral blood, collected on day 0 of AZD1222 vaccination. The TCR sequence derives from an adult in good health. The CDR3 loop reads CASSYPDRGHEQFF. The CDR3 DNA reads TGTGCCAGCAGTTACCCCGACCGGGGGCATGAGCAGTTCTTC.